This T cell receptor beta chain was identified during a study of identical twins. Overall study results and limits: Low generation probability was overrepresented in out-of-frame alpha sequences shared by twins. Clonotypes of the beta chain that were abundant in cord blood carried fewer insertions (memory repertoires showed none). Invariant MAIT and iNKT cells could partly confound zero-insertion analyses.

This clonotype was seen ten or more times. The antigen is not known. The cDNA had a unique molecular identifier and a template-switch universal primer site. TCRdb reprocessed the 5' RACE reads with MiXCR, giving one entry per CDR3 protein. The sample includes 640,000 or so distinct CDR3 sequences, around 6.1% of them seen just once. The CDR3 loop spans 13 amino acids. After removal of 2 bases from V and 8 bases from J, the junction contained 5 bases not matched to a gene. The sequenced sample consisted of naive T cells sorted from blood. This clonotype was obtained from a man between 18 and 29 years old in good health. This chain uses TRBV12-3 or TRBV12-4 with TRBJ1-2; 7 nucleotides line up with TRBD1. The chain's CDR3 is CASSLIRGPGYTF. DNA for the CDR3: TGTGCCAGCAGTTTAATAAGGGGGCCCGGCTACACCTTC.